A selection of T cell receptor beta chains follows, all from one sample in a study of human T cells and chemical hapten exposure. TCRdb re-called the RACE reads through MiXCR, storing one row per CDR3 protein. The sample lists approximately 370,000 distinct CDR3 sequences; around 5.5% were seen once. The source was whole blood, collected in connection with sensitization to the hapten diphenylcyclopropenone (DPC). Receptors were obtained from a woman in her late teens or twenties with alopecia areata. Some clones in this sample may be carry-over from other donors' samples. The CDR3 runs from the conserved cysteine through the conserved F or W. D genes are given only for firm matches. A clone size is listed for some rows: how often the clone was seen (once, few, many), or a class if it is expanded.

V: TRBV7-2; J: TRBJ2-5; D: .; size: .; CDR3: CASSPGLAPQETQYF; DNA: TGTGCCAGCAGCCCCGGGCTAGCCCCCCAAGAGACCCAGTACTTC
V: TRBV7-6; J: TRBJ1-2; D: .; size: few; CDR3: CASSLGQGLEGYTF; DNA: TGTGCCAGCAGCTTAGGTCAGGGGTTAGAAGGCTACACCTTC
V: TRBV7-2; J: TRBJ2-3; D: TRBD2; size: .; CDR3: CASSPGTSGLDTQYF; DNA: TGTGCCAGCAGCCCAGGGACTAGCGGGCTGGATACGCAGTATTTT
V: TRBV2; J: TRBJ2-1; D: TRBD2; size: .; CDR3: CASSEKGAGRDYNEQFF; DNA: TGTGCCAGCAGTGAAAAAGGGGCAGGGAGGGACTACAATGAGCAGTTCTTC
V: TRBV7-2; J: TRBJ2-2; D: .; size: many; CDR3: CASSPLPGTQSGELFF; DNA: TGTGCCAGCAGCCCCCTCCCCGGGACCCAGAGCGGGGAGCTGTTTTTT
V: TRBV11-2; J: TRBJ2-2; D: .; size: few; CDR3: CASSALQGLTNTGELFF; DNA: TGTGCCAGCAGCGCCCTTCAAGGGCTCACGAACACCGGGGAGCTGTTTTTT
V: TRBV6-5; J: TRBJ2-7; D: .; size: .; CDR3: CASSYTGETEEQYF; DNA: TGTGCCAGCAGTTACACGGGGGAAACAGAAGAGCAGTACTTC
V: TRBV4-3; J: TRBJ2-1; D: .; size: .; CDR3: CASSQDLGGSYNEQFF; DNA: TGCGCCAGCAGCCAAGACCTGGGAGGTTCCTACAATGAGCAGTTCTTC
V: TRBV12-3/TRBV12-4; J: TRBJ2-1; D: .; size: .; CDR3: CASSPWAGGSTGEQFF; DNA: TGTGCCAGCAGCCCCTGGGCTGGGGGCTCAACGGGGGAGCAGTTCTTC
V: TRBV6-4; J: TRBJ2-3; D: .; size: many; CDR3: CASSDGGATDTQYF; DNA: TGTGCCAGCAGTGACGGGGGGGCCACAGATACGCAGTATTTT
V: TRBV15; J: TRBJ2-7; D: .; size: many; CDR3: CATSSQRDLPHEQYF; DNA: TGTGCCACCAGCAGTCAAAGGGACTTACCCCACGAGCAGTACTTC
V: TRBV6-5; J: TRBJ2-7; D: .; size: many; CDR3: CASTPGTLYEQYF; DNA: TGTGCCAGCACGCCTGGCACCCTTTACGAGCAGTACTTC
V: TRBV6-6; J: TRBJ1-1; D: .; size: few; CDR3: CASSYGRMNTEAFF; DNA: TGTGCCAGCAGTTACGGGCGGATGAACACTGAAGCTTTCTTT
V: TRBV14; J: TRBJ1-5; D: .; size: few; CDR3: CASSQDMTEEGGSQPQHF; DNA: TGTGCCAGCAGCCAAGATATGACAGAAGAAGGCGGGAGTCAGCCCCAGCATTTT
V: TRBV20-1; J: TRBJ2-3; D: TRBD2; size: few; CDR3: CSARGAGAGTDTQYF; DNA: TGCAGTGCTAGAGGAGCGGGGGCGGGCACAGATACGCAGTATTTT
V: TRBV7-2; J: TRBJ2-3; D: .; size: many; CDR3: CASSLVLGDYRLDTQYF; DNA: TGTGCCAGCAGCTTAGTTTTGGGAGACTATCGATTGGATACGCAGTATTTT
V: TRBV10-3; J: TRBJ2-7; D: .; size: .; CDR3: CAISGTGGVEQYF; DNA: TGTGCCATCAGTGGAACGGGCGGGGTCGAGCAGTACTTC
V: TRBV7-9; J: TRBJ1-4; D: TRBD1; size: .; CDR3: CASSDNRGSEIEKLFF; DNA: TGTGCCAGCAGCGATAACAGGGGCTCGGAGATTGAAAAACTGTTTTTT
V: TRBV20-1; J: TRBJ2-3; D: TRBD2; size: .; CDR3: CSALSGGAEDTQYF; DNA: TGCAGTGCGCTTAGCGGGGGGGCTGAAGATACGCAGTATTTT
V: TRBV28; J: TRBJ2-3; D: .; size: many; CDR3: CASSPAGTTADTQYF; DNA: TGTGCCAGCAGTCCAGCCGGGACAACCGCAGATACGCAGTATTTT
V: TRBV29-1; J: TRBJ2-3; D: .; size: many; CDR3: CSAATGDTQYF; DNA: TGCAGCGCCGCTACAGGAGATACGCAGTATTTT
V: TRBV13; J: TRBJ2-7; D: TRBD1; size: .; CDR3: CASSRWDSYEQYF; DNA: TGTGCCAGCAGCCGTTGGGACAGCTACGAGCAGTACTTC
V: TRBV4-1; J: TRBJ1-2; D: .; size: .; CDR3: CASSQDLRTVNYGYTF; DNA: TGCGCCAGCAGCCAAGATCTTCGCACAGTCAACTATGGCTACACCTTC
V: TRBV4-2; J: TRBJ1-2; D: .; size: many; CDR3: CASSQDTRSNYGYTF; DNA: TGTGCCAGCAGCCAAGATACGAGATCCAACTATGGCTACACCTTC
V: TRBV27; J: TRBJ2-3; D: .; size: few; CDR3: CASSLDSTYTDTQYF; DNA: TGTGCCAGCAGTTTAGACAGTACCTACACAGATACGCAGTATTTT
V: TRBV6-2/TRBV6-3; J: TRBJ1-1; D: .; size: few; CDR3: CASSLSPAGNTEAFF; DNA: TGTGCCAGCAGCCTCTCCCCGGCGGGGAACACTGAAGCTTTCTTT
V: TRBV6-1; J: TRBJ1-2; D: TRBD1; size: many; CDR3: CASSVGQDYGYTF; DNA: TGTGCCAGCAGCGTTGGACAGGACTATGGCTACACCTTC
V: TRBV27; J: TRBJ2-3; D: TRBD1; size: many; CDR3: CASSPGGFTDTQYF; DNA: TGTGCCAGCTCCCCAGGGGGCTTCACAGATACGCAGTATTTT
V: TRBV7-8; J: TRBJ1-5; D: .; size: many; CDR3: CASSLARGRSNQPQHF; DNA: TGTGCCAGCAGCCTGGCCAGGGGACGGAGCAATCAGCCCCAGCATTTT
V: TRBV6-1; J: TRBJ1-1; D: .; size: .; CDR3: CASQATGTSTEAFF; DNA: TGTGCCAGCCAGGCCACAGGGACCTCCACTGAAGCTTTCTTT
V: TRBV6-2/TRBV6-3; J: TRBJ2-3; D: .; size: many; CDR3: CASSQGPNTQYF; DNA: TGTGCCAGCAGTCAAGGGCCAAATACGCAGTATTTT
V: TRBV27; J: TRBJ2-1; D: TRBD2; size: few; CDR3: CASSPIAGGSSGEQFF; DNA: TGTGCCAGCAGTCCCATAGCGGGGGGCTCTTCCGGTGAGCAGTTCTTC
V: TRBV12-5; J: TRBJ1-1; D: .; size: many; CDR3: CASGLVLSPGIREAFF; DNA: TGTGCTAGTGGTTTGGTACTATCTCCTGGGATCAGGGAAGCTTTCTTT
V: TRBV10-3; J: TRBJ2-7; D: .; size: .; CDR3: CAINRAGSSYEQYF; DNA: TGTGCCATCAATCGCGCCGGTAGCTCCTACGAGCAGTACTTC
V: TRBV24-1; J: TRBJ1-2; D: .; size: many; CDR3: CATSDLLGYGYTF; DNA: TGTGCCACCAGTGATTTGCTGGGGTATGGCTACACCTTC